A single sample is the source of the 24 T cell receptor beta chains below, sequenced in a study of T cells in Graves' hyperthyroidism and ophthalmopathy (dated by TCRdb to between 2018 and 2021). Library construction relied on multiplex PCR. TCRdb shows the sequencer as Illumina HiSeq 2000. Amplification of TCR beta CDR3 regions was carried out from RNA transcripts. For the first round of RT-PCR on the TCR CDR3, the HTBI primer set was used together with the Qiagen OneStep RT-PCR kit. TCRdb took the public reads, trimmed them with fastp at Q25, ran MiXCR for clone calling and kept in-frame beta chains. Every distinct CDR3 protein forms one entry, paired with its most common genes and DNA. Across this sample there are roughly 180,000 distinct CDR3 sequences, with about 9.4% seen only once. The top ten clones comprise roughly a fifth of the sample. The sequencing input was blood. The receptor source for this set is a woman aged 18-30 years with Graves' hyperthyroidism that later progressed to Graves' ophthalmopathy.

This clonotype has a count of ten or more. The J gene is TRBJ1-1, the V gene TRBV20-1; 12 bases align to TRBD1. The CDR3 totals 16 residues. V gave up 0 bases and J gave up 5 bases; unmatched junction bases: 7. Germline CDR1 is DFQATT and CDR2 is SNEGSKA (reference sequence). CDR3 in DNA: TGCAGTGCTAGAGACCGGGACAGGGGGCAGGGGACTGAAGCTTTCTTT. Encoded protein: CSARDRDRGQGTEAFF.

In the case of this clonotype: A read error may be the cause here, since a much bigger clone is one base away. This chain joins TRBV7-9 and TRBJ2-3, with D perhaps TRBD2 (5 bases). V lost 5 bases and J lost 8, with 11 bases in between. The germline gives CDR1 SEHNR, CDR2 FQNEAQ (reference sequence). The CDR3 has 12 amino acids. The CDR3 loop is CASSAGEITQYF. CDR3 nucleotides: TGTGCCAGCAGCGCCGGGGAGATTACGCAGTATTTT.

This chain joins TRBV4-1 and TRBJ1-4; a possible D gene is TRBD1 (5 bases). Germline assignment: CDR1 MGHRA and CDR2 YSYEKL. This CDR3 is 16 amino acids long. V was shortened by 5 bases and J by 0 bases, with 13 bases between the two germline ends. CDR3 sequence reads: CASSDGGVATNEKLFF. The DNA of the CDR3 is TGCGCCAGCAGCGACGGGGGGGTTGCAACTAATGAAAAACTGTTTTTT.

V and J are TRBV5-1 and TRBJ2-3; D gene unclear. V lost 3 bases and J 6 bases, leaving 17 bases between the germline ends. Germline V CDR1 and CDR2: SGHRS, YFSETQ. This CDR3 contains 15 residues. The CDR3 is CASSSSGSPRDTQYF. CDR3 coding DNA: TGCGCCAGCAGCTCCTCCGGGTCCCCGAGGGATACGCAGTATTTT.

V usage is TRBV3-1 and J usage is TRBJ2-2; the D gene is possibly TRBD2 (6 bases). Trimming left V 8 bases short and J 7 bases short, with 20 bases between. The CDR3 totals 15 residues. CDR1 and CDR2 from the germline V gene are LGHDT and YNNKEL (reference sequence). Written as DNA, the CDR3 is TGTGCCAGCCGCGGGGCGGGCAGACGTGGCGGGGAGCTGTTTTTT. Protein sequence: CASRGAGRRGGELFF.

The J gene is TRBJ2-7, the V gene TRBV30; D unclear. Germline CDR1 and CDR2: GTSNPN and SVGIG (reference sequence). This CDR3 comprises 13 residues. V lost 4 bases to trimming and J lost 4 bases, with 14 bases between them. The CDR3 spells CAWTGRAKYEQYF. CDR3 nucleotides: TGTGCCTGGACCGGAAGGGCGAAATACGAGCAGTACTTC.

The chain is built from TRBV5-1 and TRBJ2-7, with D perhaps TRBD2 (5 bases). The CDR3 runs to 14 residues. In germline, CDR1 is SGHRS, CDR2 YFSETQ. Trimming cost V 0 bases and J 6 bases, with 13 bases left between them. CDR3 in amino acids: CASSLESLRVEQYF. CDR3 sequence (DNA): TGCGCCAGCAGCTTGGAATCTCTGCGGGTCGAGCAGTACTTC.

The table lists this clonotype with many counts. The chain employs TRBV7-8 and TRBJ2-7; D unclear. Germline CDR1 SGHVS, CDR2 FQNEAQ. V was cut by 7 bases and J by 0 bases, with 4 bases left in between. This CDR3 is built from 11 residues. CDR3: CASTVSYEQYF. The CDR3 nucleotides are TGTGCCAGCACAGTCTCCTACGAGCAGTACTTC.

The CDR3 spells CASSLGMGQGDAFF. The DNA for the CDR3 is TGTGCCAGCAGCTTGGGGATGGGACAAGGCGACGCTTTCTTT. The V gene is TRBV5-6, the J gene TRBJ1-1; D perhaps matches TRBD1 (6 bases). The germline V gene has CDR1 SGHDT and CDR2 YYEEEE. This CDR3 comprises 14 residues. With 0 bases removed from V and 11 bases from J, the gap between germline ends came to 17 bases.

The CDR3 DNA sequence: TGCAGCGTTTCGCTAGCGGGGGGGACAGATACGCAGTATTTT. It specifies CSVSLAGGTDTQYF. The chain joins TRBV29-1 to TRBJ2-3; 12 nucleotides line up with TRBD2. V trimming: 5 bases; J trimming: 3 bases; junction bases outside the gene matches: 3. The CDR3 has 14 amino acids. Germline V CDR1 and CDR2: SQVTM, ANQGSEA.

This clonotype was seen many times. The rearrangement joins TRBV12-3 or TRBV12-4 to TRBJ1-2; a weak D match, TRBD1 (5 bases). This CDR3 comprises 14 residues. V was pared by 4 bases and J by 2 bases, with 11 bases between. CDR3 DNA sequence: TGTGCCAGCAGTTACAGGACGGGGAACTATGGCTACACCTTC. Amino acids: CASSYRTGNYGYTF.

This clonotype was observed many times. The chain couples TRBV27 to TRBJ2-3; 12 bases line up with TRBD2. Unmatched junction bases numbered 6, after V lost 6 bases and J lost 5 bases. This CDR3 spans 15 amino acids. Germline lookup yields CDR1 MNHEY and CDR2 SMNVEV (reference sequence). CDR3 DNA: TGTGCCAGCAGGGCTAGCGGGAGGGCCGGAGATACGCAGTATTTT. It codes for CASRASGRAGDTQYF.

This clonotype was detected only a few times. This rearrangement joins TRBV19 to TRBJ1-5; the D is unclear. Germline assignment: CDR1 LNHDA and CDR2 SQIVND (reference sequence). Trimming cost V 5 bases and J 4 bases, with 15 bases left between them. This CDR3 region has 15 residues. The CDR3 spells CASSPLKAGNQPQHF. The CDR3 DNA is TGTGCCAGTAGTCCCCTTAAAGCGGGGAATCAGCCCCAGCATTTT.

This clonotype was observed many times. CDR3 in amino acids: CASSLREGRELFF. The CDR3 nucleotides are TGTGCCAGCAGCCTCCGTGAGGGGAGGGAGCTGTTTTTT. The chain carries TRBV12-3 or TRBV12-4 and TRBJ2-2; D may be TRBD1 or TRBD2 (5 bases each). V lost 6 bases, J lost 9 bases, and 14 bases lay in between. The CDR3 totals 13 residues.

The V call is TRBV7-9, the J call TRBJ1-5, with a weak D call TRBD1 (6 bases). The V gene's germline CDR1 is SEHNR and CDR2 FQNEAQ (reference sequence). V was pared by 6 bases and J by 9 bases, with 15 bases between. The CDR3 extends over 13 amino acids. CDR3 in amino acids: CASSFRGEGPQHF. In DNA, the CDR3 is TGTGCCAGCAGTTTCAGGGGAGAAGGGCCCCAGCATTTT. The complete variable domain, with remaining parts taken from reference TRBV7-9 and TRBJ1-5, reads DTGVSQNPRHKITKRGQNVTFRCDPISEHNRLYWYRQTLGQGPEFLTYFQNEAQLEKSRLLSDRFSAERPKGSFSTLEIQRTEQGDSAMYLCASSFRGEGPQHFGDGTRLSIL.

This clonotype appeared many times. J is TRBJ1-2 and V is TRBV29-1, with D tentatively TRBD1 (5 bases). The germline V gene encodes CDR1 SQVTM and CDR2 ANQGSEA. This CDR3 has 13 amino acids. V shed 4 bases and J shed 4 bases, with 13 bases lying between them. This CDR3 reads CSVARGLGYGYTF. In DNA form, the CDR3 reads TGCAGCGTTGCGCGGGGGTTAGGCTATGGCTACACCTTC. Based on the CDR3 plus reference TRBV29-1 and TRBJ1-2, the full variable domain is SAVISQKPSRDICQRGTSLTIQCQVDSQVTMMFWYRQQPGQSLTLIATANQGSEATYESGFVIDKFPISRPNLTFSTLTVSNMSPEDSSIYLCSVARGLGYGYTFGSGTRLTVV.

In its sample, this clonotype was seen many times. An end of the junction differs from the germline gene, which may be a read error. The chain recombines TRBV7-9 with TRBJ2-5, with TRBD1 matching over 7 bases. The CDR3 contains 15 residues. Germline lookup yields CDR1 SEHNR and CDR2 FQNEAQ (reference sequence). Here the CDR3 reads CASSLDGTEQETQYF. The CDR3 DNA reads TGTGCCAGCAGTTTAGACGGGACAGAGCAAGAGACCCAGTACTTC. Supplemented by reference TRBV7-9 and TRBJ2-5, the full variable domain reads DTGVSQNPRHKITKRGQNVTFRCDPISEHNRLYWYRQTLGQGPEFLTYFQNEAQLEKSRLLSDRFSAERPKGSFSTLEIQRTEQGDSAMYLCASSLDGTEQETQYFGPGTRLLVL.

This clonotype has ten or more counts. The V and J genes are TRBV9 and TRBJ2-7, with 9 bases identical to TRBD1. The CDR3 runs 15 residues. Germline V lookup: CDR1 SGDLS, CDR2 YYNGEE. V shed 4 bases and J 4 bases; nucleotides not matched to a gene: 9. CDR3 coding DNA: TGTGCCAGCAGCCCAGGGACAGGGCTCCGATACGAGCAGTACTTC. Translating gives CASSPGTGLRYEQYF.

The chain has TRBV24-1 and TRBJ2-7; 7 nucleotides agree with TRBD1. The V gene end was trimmed by 0 bases and the J gene end by 6 bases; junction bases not matched to a gene: 4. The CDR3 sequence is 14 residues long. Germline CDR1 and CDR2: KGHDR and SFDVKD. CDR3 region: CATSDLRTGAEQYF. The CDR3, as DNA: TGTGCCACCAGTGATTTGAGGACAGGAGCCGAGCAGTACTTC.

Points on this clonotype: A much larger clone is a single base away; this may be a read error. CDR3 bases: TGTGCCAGCACGTGGGCGGAGCCGGGCACTGAAGCTTTCTTT. Translation gives CASTWAEPGTEAFF. The chain combines TRBV12-3 or TRBV12-4 with TRBJ1-1; D is unresolved. This CDR3 is 14 amino acids long. Trimming pared 7 bases from V and 4 bases from J, leaving 16 bases between.

This clonotype was picked up many times. The genes are TRBV10-3 and TRBJ1-1; D is ambiguous. Trimming left V 7 bases short and J 0 bases short, with 9 bases between. In germline, CDR1 is ENHRY, CDR2 SYGVKD. The CDR3 is 13 residues long. CDR3 DNA: TGTGCCATCACGGGGAAGATGAACACTGAAGCTTTCTTT. This sequence encodes CAITGKMNTEAFF.

The V and J genes are TRBV30 and TRBJ1-2, with D uncertain. This CDR3 spans 12 amino acids. Trimming shortened V by 1 base and J by 4 bases, and 7 bases separated the two germline ends. Germline loops: CDR1 GTSNPN, CDR2 SVGIG (reference sequence). CDR3 sequence: CAWSGVLYGYTF. CDR3 DNA sequence: TGTGCCTGGAGTGGTGTGCTCTATGGCTACACCTTC.

There are many counts of this clonotype. The chain is built from TRBV7-9 and TRBJ2-3; 12 bases align to TRBD2. The CDR3 sequence is 15 residues long. Germline CDR1 reads SEHNR; CDR2 reads FQNEAQ (reference sequence). J gave up 7 bases and V 2 bases, and 4 bases lay outside the gene matches. The CDR3 DNA reads TGTGCCAGCAGCTTACTGACTAGCGGGAGCAATACGCAGTATTTT. Its protein product is CASSLLTSGSNTQYF.

This chain uses TRBV19 with TRBJ1-3; 10 bases match TRBD1. In germline, CDR1 is LNHDA, CDR2 SQIVND (reference sequence). Trimming took 3 bases from V and 3 from J; bases not matched to a gene: 8. The CDR3 is 17 amino acids. The CDR3 region has the DNA TGTGCCAGTAGTATGGTGACAGGGGGCAGTATTGGAAACACCATATATTTT. Translated: CASSMVTGGSIGNTIYF. Full variable domain (rest looked up from reference TRBV19 and TRBJ1-3): DGGITQSPKYLFRKEGQNVTLSCEQNLNHDAMYWYRQDPGQGLRLIYYSQIVNDFQKGDIAEGYSVSREKKESFPLTVTSAQKNPTAFYLCASSMVTGGSIGNTIYFGEGSWLTVV.